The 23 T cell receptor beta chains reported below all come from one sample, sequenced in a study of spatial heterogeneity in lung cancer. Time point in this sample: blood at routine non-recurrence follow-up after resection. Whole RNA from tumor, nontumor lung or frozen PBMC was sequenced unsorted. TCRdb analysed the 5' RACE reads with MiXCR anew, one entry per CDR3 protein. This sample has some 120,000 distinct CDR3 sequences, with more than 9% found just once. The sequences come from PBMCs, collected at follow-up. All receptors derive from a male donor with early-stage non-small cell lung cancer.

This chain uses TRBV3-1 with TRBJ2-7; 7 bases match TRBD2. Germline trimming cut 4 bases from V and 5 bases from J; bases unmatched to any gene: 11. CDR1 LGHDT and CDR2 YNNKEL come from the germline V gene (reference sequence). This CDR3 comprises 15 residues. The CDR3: CASSLSGRGRNEQYF. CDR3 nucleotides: TGTGCCAGCAGCCTGTCGGGGAGGGGCCGGAACGAGCAGTACTTC.

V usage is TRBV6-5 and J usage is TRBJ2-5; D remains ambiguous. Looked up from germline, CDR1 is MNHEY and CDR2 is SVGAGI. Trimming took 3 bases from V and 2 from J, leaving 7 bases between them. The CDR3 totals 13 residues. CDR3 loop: CASSYALQETQYF. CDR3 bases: TGTGCCAGCAGTTATGCTCTTCAAGAGACCCAGTACTTC.

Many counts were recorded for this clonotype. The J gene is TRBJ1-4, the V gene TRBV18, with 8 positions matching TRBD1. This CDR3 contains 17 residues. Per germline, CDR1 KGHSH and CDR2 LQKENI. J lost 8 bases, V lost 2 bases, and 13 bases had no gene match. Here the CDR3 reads CASSPFPGQEEEEKLFF. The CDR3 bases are TGTGCCAGCTCACCATTCCCGGGACAGGAGGAGGAGGAAAAACTGTTTTTT.

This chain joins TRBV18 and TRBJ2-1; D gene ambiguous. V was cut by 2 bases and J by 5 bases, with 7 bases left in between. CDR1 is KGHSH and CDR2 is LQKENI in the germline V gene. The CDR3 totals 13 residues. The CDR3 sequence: CASSPRADNEQFF. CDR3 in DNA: TGTGCCAGCTCACCAAGGGCGGACAATGAGCAGTTCTTC.

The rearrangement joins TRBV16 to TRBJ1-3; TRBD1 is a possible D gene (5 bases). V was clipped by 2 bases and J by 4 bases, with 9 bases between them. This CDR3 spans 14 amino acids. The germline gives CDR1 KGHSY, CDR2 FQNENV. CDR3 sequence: CASSQRTGGNTIYF. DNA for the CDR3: TGTGCCAGCAGCCAAAGAACAGGAGGAAACACCATATATTTT.

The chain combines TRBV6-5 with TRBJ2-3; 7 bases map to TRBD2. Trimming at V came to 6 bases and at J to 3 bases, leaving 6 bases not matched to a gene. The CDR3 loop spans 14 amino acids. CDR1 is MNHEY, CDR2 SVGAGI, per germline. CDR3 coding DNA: TGTGCCAGCAGCCCGGGGAGGGTTACAGATACGCAGTATTTT. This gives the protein CASSPGRVTDTQYF.

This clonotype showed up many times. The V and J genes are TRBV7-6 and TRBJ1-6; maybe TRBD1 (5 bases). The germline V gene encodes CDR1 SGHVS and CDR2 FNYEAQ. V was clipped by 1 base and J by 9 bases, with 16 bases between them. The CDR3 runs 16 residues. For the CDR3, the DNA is TGTGCCAGCAGCTTAGAACGTTCCGATAGGGGTTCACCCCTCCACTTT. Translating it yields CASSLERSDRGSPLHF.

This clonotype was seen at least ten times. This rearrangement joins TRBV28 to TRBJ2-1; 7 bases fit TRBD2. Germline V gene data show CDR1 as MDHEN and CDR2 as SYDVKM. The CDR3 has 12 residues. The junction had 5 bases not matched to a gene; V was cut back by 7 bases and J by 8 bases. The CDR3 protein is CASIAAGDEQFF. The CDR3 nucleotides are TGTGCCAGCATCGCCGCGGGGGATGAGCAGTTCTTC.

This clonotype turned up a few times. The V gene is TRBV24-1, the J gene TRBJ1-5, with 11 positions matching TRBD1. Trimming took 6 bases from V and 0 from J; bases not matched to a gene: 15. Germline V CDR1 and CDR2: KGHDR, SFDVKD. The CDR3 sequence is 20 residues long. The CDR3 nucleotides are TGTGCCACCAGTCGGCCCGCGGGACAGGGGGTTACCGATAGCAATCAGCCCCAGCATTTT. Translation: CATSRPAGQGVTDSNQPQHF.

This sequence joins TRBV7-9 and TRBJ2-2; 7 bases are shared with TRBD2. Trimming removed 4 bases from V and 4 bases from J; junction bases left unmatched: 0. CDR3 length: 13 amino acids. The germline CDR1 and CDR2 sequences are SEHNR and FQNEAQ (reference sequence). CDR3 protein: CASSSGGTGELFF. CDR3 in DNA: TGTGCCAGCAGCTCGGGAGGCACCGGGGAGCTGTTTTTT.

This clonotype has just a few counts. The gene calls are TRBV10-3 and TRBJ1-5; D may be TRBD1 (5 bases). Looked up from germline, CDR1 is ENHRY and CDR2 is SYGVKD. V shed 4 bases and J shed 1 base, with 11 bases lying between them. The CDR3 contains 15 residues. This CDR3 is CAISGQGGSNQPQHF. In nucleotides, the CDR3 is TGTGCCATCAGTGGCCAGGGAGGAAGCAATCAGCCCCAGCATTTT.

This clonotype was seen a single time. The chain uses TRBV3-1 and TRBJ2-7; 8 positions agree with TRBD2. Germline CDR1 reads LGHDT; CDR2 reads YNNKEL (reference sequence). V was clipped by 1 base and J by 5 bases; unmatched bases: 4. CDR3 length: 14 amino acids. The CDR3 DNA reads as TGTGCCAGCAGCCAAGGGACTAGCTTGGACGAGCAGTACTTC. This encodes CASSQGTSLDEQYF.

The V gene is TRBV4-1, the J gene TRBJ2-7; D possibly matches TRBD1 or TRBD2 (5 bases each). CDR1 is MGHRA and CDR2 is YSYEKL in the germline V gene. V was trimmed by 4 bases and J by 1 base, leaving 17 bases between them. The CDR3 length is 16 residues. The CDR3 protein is CASSPAGTPDSYEQYF. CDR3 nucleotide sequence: TGCGCCAGCAGCCCCGCCGGGACGCCTGATTCCTACGAGCAGTACTTC.

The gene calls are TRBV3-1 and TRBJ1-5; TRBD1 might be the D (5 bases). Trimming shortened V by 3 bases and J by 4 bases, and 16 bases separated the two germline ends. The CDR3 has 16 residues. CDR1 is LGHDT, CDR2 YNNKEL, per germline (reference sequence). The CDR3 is CASSHDSTVGNQPQHF. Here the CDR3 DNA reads TGTGCCAGCAGCCACGACAGCACTGTGGGGAATCAGCCCCAGCATTTT. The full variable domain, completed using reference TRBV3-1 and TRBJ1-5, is DTAVSQTPKYLVTQMGNDKSIKCEQNLGHDTMYWYKQDSKKFLKIMFSYNNKELIINETVPNRFSPKSPDKAHLNLHINSLELGDSAVYFCASSHDSTVGNQPQHFGDGTRLSIL.

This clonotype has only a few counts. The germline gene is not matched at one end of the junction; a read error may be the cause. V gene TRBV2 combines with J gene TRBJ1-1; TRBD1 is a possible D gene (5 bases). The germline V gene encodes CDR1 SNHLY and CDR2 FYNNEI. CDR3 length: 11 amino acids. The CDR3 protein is CASSEGRVNGF. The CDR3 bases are TGTGCCAGCAGTGAGGGCAGGGTTAATGGCTTT.

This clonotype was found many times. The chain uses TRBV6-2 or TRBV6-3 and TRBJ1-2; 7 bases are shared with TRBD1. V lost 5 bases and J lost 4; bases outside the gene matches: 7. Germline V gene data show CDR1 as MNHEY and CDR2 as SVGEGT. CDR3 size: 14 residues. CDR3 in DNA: TGTGCCAGCAGTCCTACGGACAGGCCCTATGGCTACACCTTC. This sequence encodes CASSPTDRPYGYTF.

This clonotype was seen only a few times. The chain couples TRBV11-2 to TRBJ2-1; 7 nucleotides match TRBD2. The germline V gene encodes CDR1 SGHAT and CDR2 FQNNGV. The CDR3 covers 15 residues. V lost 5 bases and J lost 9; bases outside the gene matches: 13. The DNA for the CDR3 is TGTGCCAGCAGCCTCAGACTAGCCCAGGGTAGTGAGCAGTTCTTC. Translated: CASSLRLAQGSEQFF. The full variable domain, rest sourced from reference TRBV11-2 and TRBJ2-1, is EAGVAQSPRYKIIEKRQSVAFWCNPISGHATLYWYQQILGQGPKLLIQFQNNGVVDDSQLPKDRFSAERLKGVDSTLKIQPAKLEDSAVYLCASSLRLAQGSEQFFGPGTRLTVL.

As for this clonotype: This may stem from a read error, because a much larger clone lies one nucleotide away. CDR3 amino acids: CTSSLTGNSNQPQHF. DNA of the CDR3: TGTACCAGCAGCTTGACAGGGAATAGCAATCAGCCCCAGCATTTT. The chain has TRBV7-6 and TRBJ1-5; TRBD1 matches at 7 bases. Germline CDR1 reads SGHVS; CDR2 reads FNYEAQ. CDR3 size: 15 residues.

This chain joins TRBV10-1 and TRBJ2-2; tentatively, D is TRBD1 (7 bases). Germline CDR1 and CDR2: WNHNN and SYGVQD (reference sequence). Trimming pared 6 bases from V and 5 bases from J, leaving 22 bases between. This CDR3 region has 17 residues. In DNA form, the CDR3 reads TGCGCCAGCAGAGTAGATAGGACAGGCGGAGGGACCGGGGAGCTGTTTTTT. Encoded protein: CASRVDRTGGGTGELFF.

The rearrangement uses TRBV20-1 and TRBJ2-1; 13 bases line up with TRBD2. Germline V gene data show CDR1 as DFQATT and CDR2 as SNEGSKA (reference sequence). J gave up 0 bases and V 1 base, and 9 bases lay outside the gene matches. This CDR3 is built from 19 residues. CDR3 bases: TGCAGTGCTAGAGTACCGGGACTAGCGGGGCAGAGCTCCTACAATGAGCAGTTCTTC. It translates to CSARVPGLAGQSSYNEQFF.

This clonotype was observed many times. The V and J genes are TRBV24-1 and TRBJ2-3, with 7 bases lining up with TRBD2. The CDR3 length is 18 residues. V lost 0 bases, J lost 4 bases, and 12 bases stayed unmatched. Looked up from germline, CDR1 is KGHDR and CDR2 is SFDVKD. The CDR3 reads CATSDLAHVGGGSDTQYF. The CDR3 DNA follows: TGTGCCACCAGTGATTTGGCCCACGTTGGGGGGGGATCAGATACGCAGTATTTT.

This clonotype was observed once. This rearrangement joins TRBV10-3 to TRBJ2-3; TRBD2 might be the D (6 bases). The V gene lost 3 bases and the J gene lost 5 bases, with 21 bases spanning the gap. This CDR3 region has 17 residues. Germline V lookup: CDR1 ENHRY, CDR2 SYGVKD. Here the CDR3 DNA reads TGTGCCATCAGTGAACCCCGCGTGGGGACTTACGAAGATACGCAGTATTTT. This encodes CAISEPRVGTYEDTQYF.

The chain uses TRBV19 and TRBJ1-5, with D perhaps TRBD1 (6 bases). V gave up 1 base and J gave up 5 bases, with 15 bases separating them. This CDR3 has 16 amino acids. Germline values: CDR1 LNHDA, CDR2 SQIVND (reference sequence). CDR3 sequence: CASSIGYRVKHQPQHF. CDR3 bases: TGTGCCAGTAGTATAGGGTACAGGGTTAAGCATCAGCCCCAGCATTTT.